This T cell receptor (beta chain) was captured in a study of blood T cell repertoires in COVID-19. Study context: The origin of the acute and convalescent COVID-19 samples was the United States, Italy and Spain. Sources were T cells, B-cell-depleted T cells, or PBMCs; the material itself was cDNA or gDNA.

The CDR3 is made up of 12 amino acids. V was pared by 4 bases and J by 8 bases, with 12 bases between. Germline V gene lookup returns CDR1 SGDLS and CDR2 YYNGEE. How the authors handled the data: Reference gene primer amplification gave nucleated cell count estimates. The repertoire was sequenced with immunoSEQ multiplex PCR; TCRdb's copy has only in-frame clones and lacks some. D and trimming come from the DNA, and the V and J calls and clone size come from that table. Here the sample spans about 170,000 clones, 80% to 90% being singletons. This clone was found a few times. Patients from Seattle were sampled longitudinally, starting during active infection.

The clonotype was recovered from a woman aged 55-70 years with COVID-19, enrolled during active disease. This chain links TRBV9 with TRBJ1-1; D is uncertain. Material: peripheral blood. The CDR3 DNA sequence: TGTGCCAGCAGCCCTACCGGGAGGGAAGCTTTCTTT. Its protein product is CASSPTGREAFF.